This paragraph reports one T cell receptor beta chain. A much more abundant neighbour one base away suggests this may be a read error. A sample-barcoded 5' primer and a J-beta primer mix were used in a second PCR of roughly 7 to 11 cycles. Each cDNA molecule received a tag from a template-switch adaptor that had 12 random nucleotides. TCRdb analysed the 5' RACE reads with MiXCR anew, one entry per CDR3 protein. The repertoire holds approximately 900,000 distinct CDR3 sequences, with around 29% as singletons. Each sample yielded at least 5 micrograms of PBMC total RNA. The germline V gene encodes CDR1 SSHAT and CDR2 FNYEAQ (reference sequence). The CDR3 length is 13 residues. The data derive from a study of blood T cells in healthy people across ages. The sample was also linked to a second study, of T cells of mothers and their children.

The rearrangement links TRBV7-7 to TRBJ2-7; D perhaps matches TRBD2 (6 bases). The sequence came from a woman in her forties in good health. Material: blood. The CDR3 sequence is CVSSFRDSGEQYF. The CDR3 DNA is TGTGTTAGCAGCTTTAGAGACAGCGGGGAGCAGTACTTC.